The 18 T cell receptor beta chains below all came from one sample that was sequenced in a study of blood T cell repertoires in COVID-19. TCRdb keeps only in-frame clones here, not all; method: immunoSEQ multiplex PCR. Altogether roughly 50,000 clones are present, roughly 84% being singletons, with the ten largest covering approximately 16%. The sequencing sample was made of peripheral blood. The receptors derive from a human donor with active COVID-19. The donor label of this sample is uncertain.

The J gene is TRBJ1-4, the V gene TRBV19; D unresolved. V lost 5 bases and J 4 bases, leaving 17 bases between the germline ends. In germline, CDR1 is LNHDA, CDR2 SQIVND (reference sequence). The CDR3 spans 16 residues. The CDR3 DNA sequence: TGTGCCAGTAGTTCTCAACGACCAGCGTATAATGAAAAACTGTTTTTT. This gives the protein CASSSQRPAYNEKLFF.

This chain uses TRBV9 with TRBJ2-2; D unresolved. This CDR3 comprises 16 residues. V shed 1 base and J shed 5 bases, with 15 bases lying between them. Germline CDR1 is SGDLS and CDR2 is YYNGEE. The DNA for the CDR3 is TGTGCCAGCAGCGTATCGGAGACTGGTAGGACCGGGGAGCTGTTTTTT. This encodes CASSVSETGRTGELFF. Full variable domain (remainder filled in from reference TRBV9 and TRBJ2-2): DSGVTQTPKHLITATGQRVTLRCSPRSGDLSVYWYQQSLDQGLQFLIQYYNGEERAKGNILERFSAQQFPDLHSELNLSSLELGDSALYFCASSVSETGRTGELFFGEGSRLTVL.

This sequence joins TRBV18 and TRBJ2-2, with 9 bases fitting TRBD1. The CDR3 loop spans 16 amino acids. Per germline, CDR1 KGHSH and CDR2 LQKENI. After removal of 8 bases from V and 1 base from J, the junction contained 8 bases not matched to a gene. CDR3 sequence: CASLRRTGVNTGELFF. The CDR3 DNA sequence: TGTGCCAGCCTCCGTCGGACAGGGGTGAACACCGGGGAGCTGTTTTTT.

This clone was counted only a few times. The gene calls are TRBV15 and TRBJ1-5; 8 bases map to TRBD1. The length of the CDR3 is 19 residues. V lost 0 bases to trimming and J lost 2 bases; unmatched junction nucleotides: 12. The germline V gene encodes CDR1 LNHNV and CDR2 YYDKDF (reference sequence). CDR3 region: CATSRDLLGQDGGNQPQHF. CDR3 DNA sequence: TGTGCCACCAGCAGAGATCTACTGGGACAGGACGGAGGCAATCAGCCCCAGCATTTT.

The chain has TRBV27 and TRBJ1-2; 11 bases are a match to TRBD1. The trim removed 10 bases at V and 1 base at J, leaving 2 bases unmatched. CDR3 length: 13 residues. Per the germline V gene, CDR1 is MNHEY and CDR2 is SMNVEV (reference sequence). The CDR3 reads CATGTGGNYGYTF. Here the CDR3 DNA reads TGTGCCACCGGGACAGGGGGTAACTATGGCTACACCTTC.

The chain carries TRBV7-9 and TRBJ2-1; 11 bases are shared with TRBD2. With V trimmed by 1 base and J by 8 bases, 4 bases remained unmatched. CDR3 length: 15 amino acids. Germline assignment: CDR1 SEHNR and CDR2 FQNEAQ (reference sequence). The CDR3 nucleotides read TGTGCCAGCAGCTTAGTAGCGGGGGGGCCGGATGAGCAGTTCTTC. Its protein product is CASSLVAGGPDEQFF. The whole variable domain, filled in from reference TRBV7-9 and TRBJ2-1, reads DTGVSQNPRHKITKRGQNVTFRCDPISEHNRLYWYRQTLGQGPEFLTYFQNEAQLEKSRLLSDRFSAERPKGSFSTLEIQRTEQGDSAMYLCASSLVAGGPDEQFFGPGTRLTVL.

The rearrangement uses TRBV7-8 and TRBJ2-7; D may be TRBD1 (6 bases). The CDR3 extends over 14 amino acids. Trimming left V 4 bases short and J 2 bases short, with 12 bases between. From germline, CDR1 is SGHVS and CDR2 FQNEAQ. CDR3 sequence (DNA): TGTGCCAGCAGCTCGGACAGAGTTACCTACGAGCAGTACTTC. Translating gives CASSSDRVTYEQYF.

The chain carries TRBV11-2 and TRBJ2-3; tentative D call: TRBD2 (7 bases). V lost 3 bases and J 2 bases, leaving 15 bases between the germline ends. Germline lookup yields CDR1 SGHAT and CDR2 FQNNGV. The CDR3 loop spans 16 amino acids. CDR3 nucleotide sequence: TGTGCCAGCAGCTTCGCAGGAGGGGGGGACACAGATACGCAGTATTTT. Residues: CASSFAGGGDTDTQYF. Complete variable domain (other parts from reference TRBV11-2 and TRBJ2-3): EAGVAQSPRYKIIEKRQSVAFWCNPISGHATLYWYQQILGQGPKLLIQFQNNGVVDDSQLPKDRFSAERLKGVDSTLKIQPAKLEDSAVYLCASSFAGGGDTDTQYFGPGTRLTVL.

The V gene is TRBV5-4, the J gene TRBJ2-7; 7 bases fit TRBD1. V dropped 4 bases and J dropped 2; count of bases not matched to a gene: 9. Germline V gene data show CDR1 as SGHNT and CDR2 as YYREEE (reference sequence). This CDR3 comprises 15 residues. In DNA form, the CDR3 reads TGTGCCAGCAGCCGGAAACAGGGGAGCCCCTACGAGCAGTACTTC. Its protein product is CASSRKQGSPYEQYF.

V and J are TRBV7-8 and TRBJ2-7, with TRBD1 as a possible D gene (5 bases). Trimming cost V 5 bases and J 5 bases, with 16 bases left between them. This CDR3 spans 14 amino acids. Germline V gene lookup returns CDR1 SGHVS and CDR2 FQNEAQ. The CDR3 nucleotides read TGTGCCAGCAGCCCGATCAGGGTTCCGGACGAGCAGTACTTC. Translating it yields CASSPIRVPDEQYF. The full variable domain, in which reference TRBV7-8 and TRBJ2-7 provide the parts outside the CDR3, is GAGVSQSPRYKVAKRGQDVALRCDPISGHVSLFWYQQALGQGPEFLTYFQNEAQLDKSGLPSDRFFAERPEGSVSTLKIQRTQQEDSAVYLCASSPIRVPDEQYFGPGTRLTVT.

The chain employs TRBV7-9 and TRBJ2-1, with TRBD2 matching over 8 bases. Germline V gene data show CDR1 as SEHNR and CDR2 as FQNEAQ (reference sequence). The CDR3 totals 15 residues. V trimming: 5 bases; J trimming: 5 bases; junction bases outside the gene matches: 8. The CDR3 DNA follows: TGTGCCAGCAGCCGGCAAACTAGCGGACACAATGAGCAGTTCTTC. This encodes CASSRQTSGHNEQFF. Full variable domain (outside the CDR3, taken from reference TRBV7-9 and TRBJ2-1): DTGVSQNPRHKITKRGQNVTFRCDPISEHNRLYWYRQTLGQGPEFLTYFQNEAQLEKSRLLSDRFSAERPKGSFSTLEIQRTEQGDSAMYLCASSRQTSGHNEQFFGPGTRLTVL.

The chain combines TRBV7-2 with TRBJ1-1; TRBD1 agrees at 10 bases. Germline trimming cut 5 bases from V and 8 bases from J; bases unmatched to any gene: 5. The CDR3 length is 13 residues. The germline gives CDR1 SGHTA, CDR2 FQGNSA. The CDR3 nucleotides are TGTGCCAGCAGCCGCGACAGGGGGCAAGAAGCTTTCTTT. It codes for CASSRDRGQEAFF.

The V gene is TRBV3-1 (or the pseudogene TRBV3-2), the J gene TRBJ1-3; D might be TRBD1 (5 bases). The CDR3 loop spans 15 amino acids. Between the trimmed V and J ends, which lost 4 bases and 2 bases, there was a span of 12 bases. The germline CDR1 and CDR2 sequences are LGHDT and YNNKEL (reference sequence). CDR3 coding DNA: TGTGCCAGCAGCCTCCTAAAGGGGACTGGAAACACCATATATTTT. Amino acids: CASSLLKGTGNTIYF.

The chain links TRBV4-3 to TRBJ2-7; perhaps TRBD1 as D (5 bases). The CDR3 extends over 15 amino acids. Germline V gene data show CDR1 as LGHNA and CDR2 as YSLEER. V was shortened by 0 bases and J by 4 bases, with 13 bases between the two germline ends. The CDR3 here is CASSQDWGPRYEQYF. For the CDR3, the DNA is TGCGCCAGCAGCCAAGATTGGGGCCCTAGATACGAGCAGTACTTC.

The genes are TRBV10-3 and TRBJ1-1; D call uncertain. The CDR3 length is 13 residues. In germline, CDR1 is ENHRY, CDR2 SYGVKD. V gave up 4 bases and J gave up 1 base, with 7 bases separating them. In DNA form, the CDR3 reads TGTGCCATCAGTGTTGAGGAGAACACTGAAGCTTTCTTT. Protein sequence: CAISVEENTEAFF.

The CDR3 DNA reads as TGTGCCAGCAGCTTGGGAGCGGGACTCAACACAGATACGCAGTATTTT. Translation gives CASSLGAGLNTDTQYF. This chain uses TRBV11-2 with TRBJ2-3, with TRBD2 matching 7 bases. CDR1 is SGHAT, CDR2 FQNNGV, per germline. The CDR3 is 16 amino acids. V was pared by 3 bases and J by 2 bases, with 8 bases of the junction left unmatched.

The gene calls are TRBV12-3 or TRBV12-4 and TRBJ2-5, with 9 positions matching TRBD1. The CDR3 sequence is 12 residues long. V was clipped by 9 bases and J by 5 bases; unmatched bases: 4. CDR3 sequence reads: CASGTGLETQYF. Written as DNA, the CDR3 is TGTGCCAGTGGGACAGGGTTGGAGACCCAGTACTTC.

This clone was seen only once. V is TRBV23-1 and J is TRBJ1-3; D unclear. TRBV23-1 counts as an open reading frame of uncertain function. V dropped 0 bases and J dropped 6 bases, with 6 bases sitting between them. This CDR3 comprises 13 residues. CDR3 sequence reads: CASSQSSKNTIYF. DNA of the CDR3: TGCGCCAGCAGTCAATCGTCAAAAAACACCATATATTTT.